The 7 T cell receptor beta chains listed next were all sequenced from one sample in a study of blood T cell repertoires in COVID-19. Only in-frame clones appear in the TCRdb table, and some are missing; sequencing was by immunoSEQ multiplex PCR. The sample lists a few hundred thousand clones; roughly 89% were seen once. Sequenced material: peripheral blood. These receptors all come from a middle-aged woman who had recovered from COVID-19.

V gene TRBV7-3 combines with J gene TRBJ1-1; 9 bases map to TRBD1. The germline V gene encodes CDR1 SGHTA and CDR2 FQGTGA. The V segment lost 2 bases and the J segment 12 bases; nucleotides outside the gene matches: 10. This CDR3 is built from 14 residues. This chain's CDR3 is CASSLGSGQGKPFF. The CDR3 region has the DNA TGTGCCAGCAGCTTAGGGTCGGGACAGGGTAAGCCTTTCTTT.

This clone was counted once. The chain joins TRBV6-6 to TRBJ1-6, with 8 bases aligning to TRBD1. V shed 5 bases, J shed 8 bases, and the junction held 11 bases outside the gene matches. The CDR3 loop spans 16 amino acids. Looked up from germline, CDR1 is MNHNY and CDR2 is SVGAGI (reference sequence). CDR3 sequence reads: CASSRTGTGGHSPLHF. The CDR3 DNA is TGTGCCAGCAGTCGAACCGGGACAGGCGGACATTCACCCCTCCACTTT.

The V gene is TRBV5-1, the J gene TRBJ2-2; 7 nucleotides align to TRBD2. The germline V gene encodes CDR1 SGHRS and CDR2 YFSETQ. The CDR3 consists of 17 residues. Unmatched junction bases numbered 11, after V lost 4 bases and J lost 2 bases. CDR3 nucleotide sequence: TGCGCCAGCAGCCGGACTGGCGGGAGCGTAAACACCGGGGAGCTGTTTTTT. This codes for CASSRTGGSVNTGELFF.

The chain couples TRBV21-1 to TRBJ2-1; the table assigns TRBD2, which was not confirmed against the DNA. TRBV21-1 is a documented pseudogene. This CDR3 comprises 16 residues. The CDR3 region is CASSGCLLFSYNEQFF. The CDR3 DNA follows: TGTGCCAGCAGCGGTTGTCTACTCTTCTCCTACAATGAGCAGTTCTTC.

This clone has just one count. V usage is TRBV27 and J usage is TRBJ2-7; 11 nucleotides line up with TRBD2. Trimming cost V 6 bases and J 2 bases; bases outside gene matches: 6. This CDR3 comprises 15 residues. The germline CDR1 and CDR2 sequences are MNHEY and SMNVEV (reference sequence). The CDR3 reads CASSVTSGSPYEQYF. The DNA of the CDR3 is TGTGCCAGCAGCGTAACTAGCGGGAGTCCCTACGAGCAGTACTTC.

This rearrangement joins TRBV11-3 to TRBJ2-1; 8 nucleotides match TRBD2. Germline V CDR1 and CDR2: SGHNT, YENEEA. Trimming at V came to 4 bases and at J to 9 bases, leaving 2 bases not matched to a gene. CDR3 length: 12 amino acids. This chain's CDR3 is CASSSLAGEQFF. CDR3 DNA: TGTGCCAGCAGCTCCCTAGCGGGTGAGCAGTTCTTC.

This clone is a singleton in its sample. The rearrangement joins TRBV19 to TRBJ1-3, with D unclear. Germline V gene sequence: CDR1 LNHDA, CDR2 SQIVND (reference sequence). The CDR3 loop spans 16 amino acids. V was shortened by 4 bases and J by 0 bases, with 13 bases between the two germline ends. In DNA, the CDR3 is TGTGCCAGTAGTAAGGAGAAACTCAGCTCTGGAAACACCATATATTTT. It specifies CASSKEKLSSGNTIYF.